The 15 T cell receptor beta chains in this list originate from one sample, sequenced in a study of Graves' ophthalmopathy and Graves' hyperthyroidism. Amplifying from RNA transcripts, the study obtained TCR beta CDR3 regions. The workflow started with a first-round RT-PCR run with HTBI primers and then moved on to a second-round multiplex PCR. TCRdb re-called the multiplex PCR reads through MiXCR, storing one row per CDR3 protein. This sample has around 660,000 distinct CDR3 sequences, with about 41% found just once. The specimen was peripheral blood. The receptors derive from an adult man with Graves' ophthalmopathy.

This clonotype was observed many times. The rearrangement links TRBV19 to TRBJ2-5, with unresolved D. Germline loops: CDR1 LNHDA, CDR2 SQIVND (reference sequence). The CDR3 length is 14 residues. Trimming took off 6 bases at V and 5 bases at J, with 16 bases between the two ends. In DNA form, the CDR3 reads TGTGCCAGTAGCAAGGTAGAAGTAGGCGAGACCCAGTACTTC. This gives the protein CASSKVEVGETQYF.

With respect to this clonotype: A much larger clone sits a single nucleotide away, making a read error possible. A read error is likely, as this CDR3 ends without the conserved phenylalanine or tryptophan. This sequence joins TRBV20-1 and TRBJ1-6; tentatively, D is TRBD1 (6 bases). CDR3 size: 13 residues. CDR1 is DFQATT and CDR2 is SNEGSKA in the germline V gene (reference sequence). V lost 3 bases, J lost 7 bases, and 10 bases lay in between. The CDR3 nucleotides read TGCAGTGCTAGTTGGCAGGGGAATTCACCCCTCCACTCT. Amino acids: CSASWQGNSPLHS.

This clonotype has a count of ten or more. The chain uses TRBV25-1 and TRBJ2-5; TRBD1 matches 8 bases. This CDR3 is built from 16 residues. The ends lost 4 bases at V and 5 bases at J; junction bases unmatched: 12. CDR1 and CDR2 from the germline V gene are MGHDK and SYGVNS. The CDR3 sequence is CASSAPGGRPWETQYF. CDR3 nucleotides: TGTGCCAGCAGTGCCCCAGGGGGCCGTCCATGGGAGACCCAGTACTTC. Complete variable domain (other parts from reference TRBV25-1 and TRBJ2-5): EADIYQTPRYLVIGTGKKITLECSQTMGHDKMYWYQQDPGMELHLIHYSYGVNSTEKGDLSSESTVSRIRTEHFPLTLESARPSHTSQYLCASSAPGGRPWETQYFGPGTRLLVL.

The rearrangement uses TRBV29-1 and TRBJ2-5; 7 bases are shared with TRBD2. The V gene's germline CDR1 is SQVTM and CDR2 ANQGSEA. The CDR3 is 11 residues long. The CDR3: CIAGVGETQYF. CDR3 sequence (DNA): TGCATCGCGGGGGTCGGGGAGACCCAGTACTTC.

The J gene is TRBJ1-3, the V gene TRBV25-1; possible D gene TRBD1, 5 bases. The germline gives CDR1 MGHDK, CDR2 SYGVNS. There are 16 residues in the CDR3. V dropped 2 bases and J dropped 8 bases, with 19 bases sitting between them. This chain's CDR3 is CASSEKPTVARDTIYF. The DNA for the CDR3 is TGTGCCAGCAGTGAAAAACCGACAGTAGCTAGAGACACCATATATTTT.

On this clonotype itself: A read error may explain this, as a much larger clone is one base away. The rearrangement links TRBV2 to TRBJ2-2; no clear D gene. Germline loops: CDR1 SNHLY, CDR2 FYNNEI. Trimming cost V 8 bases and J 6 bases, with 10 bases left between them. The CDR3 runs 12 residues. CDR3 amino acids: CASDRVPGELFF. The CDR3 bases are TGTGCCAGCGATAGGGTTCCCGGGGAGCTGTTTTTT.

For this clonotype: The junction and the germline gene differ at one end; a read error may be behind it. The V call is TRBV11-1, the J call TRBJ1-2, with a possible D match to TRBD1 (5 bases). Germline V gives CDR1 SGHAT, CDR2 FQDESV (reference sequence). The CDR3 covers 13 residues. The CDR3 is CASSLGVRGGYTF. The CDR3 nucleotides read TGTGCCAGCAGTTTAGGGGTCCGTGGGGGCTACACCTTC.

The chain carries TRBV25-1 and TRBJ1-6, with D perhaps matching TRBD1 (5 bases). V lost 1 base, J lost 7 bases, and 11 bases lay in between. Germline lookup yields CDR1 MGHDK and CDR2 SYGVNS. The length of the CDR3 is 15 residues. Written as DNA, the CDR3 is TGTGCCAGCAGTGAATTCAGGGCAGGGAATTCACCCCTCCACTTT. Protein product: CASSEFRAGNSPLHF. The whole variable domain, remainder taken from reference TRBV25-1 and TRBJ1-6, is EADIYQTPRYLVIGTGKKITLECSQTMGHDKMYWYQQDPGMELHLIHYSYGVNSTEKGDLSSESTVSRIRTEHFPLTLESARPSHTSQYLCASSEFRAGNSPLHFGNGTRLTVT.

This clonotype was observed a few times. The chain links TRBV6-5 to TRBJ2-6, with a weak D call TRBD1 (6 bases). V was shortened by 2 bases and J by 0 bases, with 14 bases between the two germline ends. CDR3 length: 18 residues. CDR1 is MNHEY, CDR2 SVGAGI, per germline. CDR3 loop: CASSYKGQTLSGANVLTF. The DNA of the CDR3 is TGTGCCAGCAGTTACAAAGGACAGACCCTCTCTGGGGCCAACGTCCTGACTTTC.

The sample holds many counts of this clonotype. The chain links TRBV15 to TRBJ1-2; D is possibly TRBD1 (5 bases). The CDR3 contains 14 residues. Trimming took 0 bases from V and 6 from J, leaving 11 bases between them. Germline-derived CDR1 and CDR2 are LNHNV and YYDKDF (reference sequence). CDR3 loop: CATSRDRGGDGYTF. CDR3 in DNA: TGTGCCACCAGCAGAGATCGGGGGGGGGATGGCTACACCTTC. Full variable domain (remainder filled in from reference TRBV15 and TRBJ1-2): DAMVIQNPRYQVTQFGKPVTLSCSQTLNHNVMYWYQQKSSQAPKLLFHYYDKDFNNEADTPDNFQSRRPNTSFCFLDIRSPGLGDTAMYLCATSRDRGGDGYTFGSGTRLTVV.

Notes on this clonotype: A read error may explain this, as a much larger clone is one base away. V and J are TRBV2 and TRBJ2-7; D remains ambiguous. V gave up 10 bases and J gave up 3 bases, with 31 bases separating them. Germline V CDR1 and CDR2: SNHLY, FYNNEI. The CDR3 is made up of 18 amino acids. The CDR3: CANLIRVVGHQAHYEQYF. Written as DNA, the CDR3 is TGTGCCAACTTAATTCGCGTGGTTGGTCACCAAGCCCACTACGAGCAGTACTTC.

The chain is built from TRBV6-5 and TRBJ2-7; D is ambiguous. Germline V CDR1 and CDR2: MNHEY, SVGAGI. Trimming cost V 0 bases and J 8 bases, with 2 bases left between them. The CDR3 sequence is 10 residues long. CDR3 sequence reads: CASSYSKQYF. In DNA, the CDR3 is TGTGCCAGCAGTTACTCGAAGCAGTACTTC.

The chain uses TRBV29-1 and TRBJ2-6; no clear D gene. Germline CDR1 and CDR2: SQVTM and ANQGSEA. Trimming left V 7 bases short and J 18 bases short, with 10 bases between. The CDR3 sequence is 8 residues long. The CDR3 nucleotides read TGCAGCGCACAAGTCGGGACTTTC. It encodes CSAQVGTF.

The sample holds many counts of this clonotype. V gene TRBV19 combines with J gene TRBJ1-1; D not resolved. The CDR3 totals 14 residues. The germline V gene has CDR1 LNHDA and CDR2 SQIVND (reference sequence). With 3 bases removed from V and 4 bases from J, the gap between germline ends came to 12 bases. The CDR3 coding sequence is TGTGCCAGTAGTATGCCTCAGTTGGGCACTGAAGCTTTCTTT. Its translation is CASSMPQLGTEAFF.

Only a few counts were recorded for this clonotype. This chain connects TRBV19 to TRBJ1-2; D uncertain. Germline V gene data show CDR1 as LNHDA and CDR2 as SQIVND (reference sequence). This CDR3 contains 13 residues. The ends were cut back, 7 bases at V and 4 bases at J, with 13 bases in the middle. The CDR3 bases are TGTGCCAGTACAGTCCTCATGGGCTATGGCTACACCTTC. It yields the protein CASTVLMGYGYTF. Using reference TRBV19 and TRBJ1-2 for the parts outside the CDR3, the full variable domain is DGGITQSPKYLFRKEGQNVTLSCEQNLNHDAMYWYRQDPGQGLRLIYYSQIVNDFQKGDIAEGYSVSREKKESFPLTVTSAQKNPTAFYLCASTVLMGYGYTFGSGTRLTVV.